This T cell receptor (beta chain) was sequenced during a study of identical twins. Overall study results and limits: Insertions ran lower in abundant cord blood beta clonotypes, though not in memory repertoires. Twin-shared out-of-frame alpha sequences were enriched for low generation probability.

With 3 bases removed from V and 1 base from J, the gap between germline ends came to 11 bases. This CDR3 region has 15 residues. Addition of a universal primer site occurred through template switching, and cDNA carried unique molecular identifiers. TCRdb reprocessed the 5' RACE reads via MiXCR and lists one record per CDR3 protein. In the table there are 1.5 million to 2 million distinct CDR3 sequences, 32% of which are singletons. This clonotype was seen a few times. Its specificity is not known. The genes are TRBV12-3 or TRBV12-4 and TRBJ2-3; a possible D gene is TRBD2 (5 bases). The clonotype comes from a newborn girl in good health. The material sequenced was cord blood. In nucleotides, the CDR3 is TGTGCCAGCAGTTTCCCAATGAGGGGCACAGATACGCAGTATTTT. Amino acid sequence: CASSFPMRGTDTQYF.